The T cell receptor beta chain under discussion was sequenced for a study of breast tumors, draining lymph nodes, adjacent tissues. Regarding the study as a whole: Tumor repertoires ranked between lymph nodes and nontumor tissue in diversity, with V and J gene preferences.

Germline CDR1 reads SGHTA; CDR2 reads FQGTGA. This CDR3 comprises 14 residues. TCRdb fed the multiplex PCR reads into MiXCR, producing one record per CDR3 protein. The profile shows about 130,000 distinct CDR3 sequences, about a fifth of them singletons. As for this clonotype: As yet, its antigen is unknown. This may be a read error, as it is one base from a much larger clone.

Axillary draining lymph nodes of breast cancer patients supplied the node samples. The receptor was isolated from a female donor with breast cancer. Some clones in this sample may be carry-over from other donors' samples. V and J are TRBV7-3 and TRBJ2-3; TRBD2 agrees at 12 bases. Material for sequencing was axillary lymph node tissue. CDR3 sequence reads: CARSLTSGRDTQYF. Written as DNA, the CDR3 is TGTGCCAGGAGCTTGACTAGCGGGAGAGATACGCAGTATTTT.